Listed below are T cell receptor beta chains from one sample, sequenced in a study of post-analysis software for immune sequencing data. MiXCR, applied by TCRdb to the PCR reads, yields one record per CDR3 protein. The sample has around 400,000 distinct CDR3 sequences; roughly 35% are singletons. The sample consisted of blood. These receptors were obtained from a girl aged 10-17 years with multiple sclerosis. CDR3s include the opening cysteine and the closing phenylalanine or tryptophan. Some rows have no size entry. The others give once, few or many, or a class for an expanded clone.

V gene	clone size	J gene	CDR3 protein
TRBV6-5	few	TRBJ1-2	CASSYLPANRGYTF
TRBV5-1	once	TRBJ2-1	CTSSKGAALYDEQFF
TRBV5-1	many	TRBJ2-7	CASSLVRGGSDEQYF
TRBV25-1	few	TRBJ2-7	CASSTSRANFYEQYF
TRBV12-3/TRBV12-4	.	TRBJ2-1	CASSSTTSGGRNNEQFF
TRBV10-3	.	TRBJ2-7	CAISETNSGSGEQYF
TRBV24-1	.	TRBJ1-1	CATSDPFVGEEAFF
TRBV2	.	TRBJ2-7	CASSFRIGDYEQYF
TRBV5-5	.	TRBJ1-5	CASSRTGVRASQPQHF
TRBV7-2	few	TRBJ1-2	CASSPESSANYGYTF